This is a list of T cell receptor beta chains from one sample in a study of preoperative IRX-2 immunotherapy in early breast cancer. Here immunoSEQ multiplex PCR was the method, and the copy in TCRdb shows in-frame clones only, minus some. This table has tens of thousands of clones, approximately 80% appearing once. Sample collection was performed from a patient treated with IRX-2 immunotherapy. These receptors were collected from a human donor with breast cancer. Each CDR3 is given with its conserved first and last residue. The D gene is left open where the match is weak. Rows may omit the clone size; those that give it use once, few, many or a size class.

d_call | j_call | clone_size | v_call | cdr3_nt | cdr3_aa
TRBD1 | TRBJ1-4 | NA | TRBV11-3 | TGTGCCAGCAGCTTAGGTATAGACAGGGGGAATGAAAAACTGTTTTTT | CASSLGIDRGNEKLFF
NA | TRBJ1-2 | NA | TRBV6-8 | TGTGCCAGCAGTGGAGCTACGGGCGCGGATGGCTACACCTTC | CASSGATGADGYTF
NA | TRBJ1-1 | NA | TRBV30 | TGTGCCCGGGCACTTCCTAACACTGAAGCTTTCTTT | CARALPNTEAFF
NA | TRBJ2-7 | NA | TRBV28 | TGTGCCAGCAGATCCGTGGACTCCTACGAGCAGTACTTC | CASRSVDSYEQYF
NA | TRBJ1-2 | NA | TRBV9 | TGTGCCAGCAGCACGATGGTAGGTTCCCATGGCTACACCTTC | CASSTMVGSHGYTF
NA | TRBJ2-2 | NA | TRBV11-3 | TGTGCCAGCAGCTTAGGTCGGCCCAACACCGGGGAGCTGTTTTTT | CASSLGRPNTGELFF
NA | TRBJ1-2 | NA | TRBV11-3 | TGTGCCAGCAGCTTAGTGGAGGGGAGAAACTATGGCTACACCTTC | CASSLVEGRNYGYTF
NA | TRBJ2-3 | few | TRBV15 | TGTGCCACCAGCGGCCGGATAGGCGGCACAGATACGCAGTATTTT | CATSGRIGGTDTQYF
NA | TRBJ1-4 | NA | TRBV4-2 | TGTGCCAGCAGTTCATGGGGTAGGGGTGAAAAACTGTTTTTT | CASSSWGRGEKLFF
NA | TRBJ1-1 | NA | TRBV6-8 | TGTGCCAGCCGGGGACCAAACACTGAAGCTTTCTTT | CASRGPNTEAFF
NA | TRBJ2-7 | few | TRBV7-1 | TGTGCCAGCAGCTTACAGCCGAGCTCCTACGAGCAGTACTTC | CASSLQPSSYEQYF
NA | TRBJ1-5 | few | TRBV10-2 | TGCGCCGAATCACACGGGGATAGCAATCAGCCCCAGCATTTT | CAESHGDSNQPQHF
TRBD2 | TRBJ2-7 | few | TRBV6-8 | TGTGCCAGCACCAACGGGGGGATCGGTGGACTAGCGGGCTCCTACGAGCAGTACTTC | CASTNGGIGGLAGSYEQYF
TRBD1 | TRBJ2-7 | NA | TRBV6-8 | TGTGCCATCAGTGGACTGGGGACAGACTCCTACGAGCAGTACTTC | CAISGLGTDSYEQYF
TRBD1 | TRBJ1-2 | NA | TRBV6-8 | TGTGCCAGCAGTTACACAGGGGCCTATGGCTACACCTTC | CASSYTGAYGYTF
NA | TRBJ1-4 | few | TRBV14 | TGTGCCAGCAGCCGAGGGTGGAGTGAAAAACTGTTTTTT | CASSRGWSEKLFF
NA | TRBJ1-4 | NA | TRBV6-8 | TGTGCCAGCAGTTCATCCCCCACCCTGGCCCGTGAAAAACTGTTTTTT | CASSSSPTLAREKLFF
NA | TRBJ1-1 | NA | TRBV6-8 | TGTGCCATCAGTCCACGCGACATGAACACTGAAGCTTTCTTT | CAISPRDMNTEAFF
TRBD1 | TRBJ2-7 | NA | TRBV30 | TGTGCCTGGAGTGAAACGACAGGGCTCGAGCAGTACTTC | CAWSETTGLEQYF
TRBD2 | TRBJ2-7 | once | TRBV6-8 | TGTGCCAGCAAGCGGGAGGCTAGCCTCTACGAGCAGTACTTC | CASKREASLYEQYF
TRBD1 | TRBJ1-5 | NA | TRBV2 | TGTGCCAGCAGGGCCGGACAGGGGGCAAGACAGCCCCAGCATTTT | CASRAGQGARQPQHF
TRBD1 | TRBJ1-4 | NA | TRBV11-3 | TGTGCCAGCAGCCGGGGGACAGGGGTCGCTAATGAAAAACTGTTTTTT | CASSRGTGVANEKLFF
NA | TRBJ2-1 | NA | TRBV29-1 | TGCAGCGTCCCTGGTTGGTACAATGAGCAGTTCTTC | CSVPGWYNEQFF
TRBD1 | TRBJ2-7 | NA | TRBV5-1 | TGCGCCAGCAGCTTCCGGGACAGGGTCTACGAGCAGTACTTC | CASSFRDRVYEQYF
NA | TRBJ1-1 | NA | TRBV5-8 | TGTGCCAGCAGCTTCTCCGGGGGCACTGAAGCTTTCTTT | CASSFSGGTEAFF
TRBD1 | TRBJ1-6 | NA | TRBV19 | TGTGCCAGTAGTCGGGACAGCTCAAGGGCTGGTAATTCACCCCTCCACTTT | CASSRDSSRAGNSPLHF
TRBD2 | TRBJ2-1 | few | TRBV11-3 | TGTGCCAGCAGTCAACGCCGGGGTAGCGGGAGGGCGAGCTCCTACAATGAGCAGTTCTTC | CASSQRRGSGRASSYNEQFF
NA | TRBJ1-6 | NA | TRBV6-8 | TGTGCCAGCAGTTACGAAGTTAATTCACCCCTCCACTTT | CASSYEVNSPLHF
NA | TRBJ1-6 | once | TRBV6-8 | TGTGCCAGCACGGGCAGGAGCTCCTATAATTCACCCCTCCACTTT | CASTGRSSYNSPLHF
TRBD2 | TRBJ2-1 | few | TRBV6-8 | TGTGCCAGCCGGTGGGGGCCTAGCGGGATCTATGAGCAGTTCTTC | CASRWGPSGIYEQFF
TRBD2 | TRBJ2-1 | few | TRBV18 | TGTGCCAGCTCACCGACTAGCGGGTTTATCTCCTACAATGAGCAGTTCTTC | CASSPTSGFISYNEQFF
TRBD1 | TRBJ2-2 | few | TRBV18 | TGTGCCAGCCAACGGGACAGGGACACCGGGGAGCTGTTTTTT | CASQRDRDTGELFF
NA | TRBJ2-6 | NA | TRBV22-1 | TGTGCCAGCAGTTCGAGCTCTGGGGCCAACGTCCTGACTTTC | CASSSSSGANVLTF
NA | TRBJ2-4 | once | TRBV28 | TGTGCCAGCAGTATCCGGGATATGGGCATTCAGTACTTC | CASSIRDMGIQYF
NA | TRBJ1-1 | once | TRBV7-6 | TGTGCCAGCCGAGGTGCAGGAGTGAACACTGAAGCTTTCTTT | CASRGAGVNTEAFF
NA | TRBJ1-5 | NA | TRBV7-8 | TGTGCCAGCAGCTTAAGCCTGGATCAGCCCCAGCATTTT | CASSLSLDQPQHF
NA | TRBJ2-3 | NA | TRBV28 | TGTGCCAGCAGTAGTCAGGGACGGGGGAGCACAGATACGCAGTATTTT | CASSSQGRGSTDTQYF
TRBD1 | TRBJ2-3 | NA | TRBV11-3 | TGTGCCAGCAGCTTGGGTGGGACAGGGTACGCAGATACGCAGTATTTT | CASSLGGTGYADTQYF
NA | TRBJ1-6 | NA | TRBV5-1 | TGCGCCAGCAGCTTGGAGCATCTGGGCCGGGATTCACCCCTCCACTTT | CASSLEHLGRDSPLHF
NA | TRBJ1-1 | NA | TRBV6-8 | TGTGCCAGCTCCCTCAGGCACATGAACACTGAAGCTTTCTTT | CASSLRHMNTEAFF
NA | TRBJ1-6 | NA | TRBV19 | TGTGCCAGTAGTCAGGGCCCGATCCTAAATTCACCCCTCCACTTT | CASSQGPILNSPLHF
TRBD2 | TRBJ2-7 | NA | TRBV6-8 | TGTGCCAGCAGTTCCAGCGGACTAGCCTACGAGCAGTACTTC | CASSSSGLAYEQYF
NA | TRBJ2-6 | NA | TRBV19 | TGTGCCAGTAGTATAGATCCCCAACAGGTTACTGGGGCCAACGTCCTGACTTTC | CASSIDPQQVTGANVLTF
TRBD1 | TRBJ1-1 | NA | TRBV6-8 | TGTGCCAGCAGTTACGACAGGGAGGGCGCTGAAGCTTTCTTT | CASSYDREGAEAFF
NA | TRBJ2-2 | NA | TRBV28 | TGTGCCAGCACCGAACGGCAGGGGCTAGACACCGGGGAGCTGTTTTTT | CASTERQGLDTGELFF
NA | TRBJ1-4 | NA | TRBV23-1 | TGCGCCAGCAGTCGATCGGTCGACGCGGGGTTTAATGAAAAACTGTTTTTT | CASSRSVDAGFNEKLFF
NA | TRBJ1-2 | few | TRBV23-1 | TGCGCCAGCAGCCAAGATGTGGGGGTCAGGGCCTATGGCTACACCTTC | CASSQDVGVRAYGYTF
NA | TRBJ2-5 | NA | TRBV11-3 | TGTGCCAGCAGCTTAAGTGGGGGCCTTCAAGAGACCCAGTACTTC | CASSLSGGLQETQYF
NA | TRBJ2-5 | NA | TRBV15 | TGTGCCACCAGCGAGGGAACTGGGAGGGGGACTCCCCGGGAGACCCAGTACTTC | CATSEGTGRGTPRETQYF
NA | TRBJ2-1 | NA | TRBV6-8 | TGTGCCAGCAGTTACTCGGCTGCAACCCATGAGCAGTTCTTC | CASSYSAATHEQFF
NA | TRBJ2-7 | NA | TRBV6-8 | TGTGCCAGCAGGCGGACCGACATAGTAATCTACGAGCAGTACTTC | CASRRTDIVIYEQYF
NA | TRBJ2-6 | NA | TRBV5-1 | TGCGCCAGCAGCCAAGGGCTCTCAAGGGAGTCTGGGGCCAACGTCCTGACTTTC | CASSQGLSRESGANVLTF
NA | TRBJ1-1 | NA | TRBV11-3 | TGTGCCAGCAGTCTAGGGTTTCCAGGGAACACTGAAGCTTTCTTT | CASSLGFPGNTEAFF
NA | TRBJ2-5 | NA | TRBV5-1 | TGCGCCAGCAGCGTCCAAGGGCTCCAAGAGACCCAGTACTTC | CASSVQGLQETQYF
TRBD1 | TRBJ2-3 | NA | TRBV19 | TGTGCCAGTAGTGAACAGGGGACCACAGATACGCAGTATTTT | CASSEQGTTDTQYF
NA | TRBJ1-5 | NA | TRBV15 | TGTGCCACCAGCAGAGATCTGGGGGCGGATAGCAATCAGCCCCAGCATTTT | CATSRDLGADSNQPQHF
NA | TRBJ1-1 | NA | TRBV6-8 | TGTGCCAGCTCACCCGGTCGGATGAACACTGAAGCTTTCTTT | CASSPGRMNTEAFF
TRBD2 | TRBJ2-3 | NA | TRBV7-7 | TGTGCCAGCAGCTTGTACCGGGGGGGAGGCAGTTACGGTACGCAGTATTTT | CASSLYRGGGSYGTQYF
NA | TRBJ1-1 | NA | TRBV11-1 | TGTGCCAGCAACCGGGGGACCTCCGGTACTGAAGCTTTCTTT | CASNRGTSGTEAFF